This T cell receptor beta chain was sequenced during a study of OX40 agonist ivuxolimab in advanced cancers. Study-wide findings and caveats: Averaged across samples, CD8+ T cells carried more expanded clones than CD4+ did.

Unmatched junction bases numbered 0, after V lost 4 bases and J lost 3 bases. This CDR3 is built from 12 residues. Germline CDR1 is SGHNT and CDR2 is YYREEE (reference sequence). In the case of this clone: The antigen is unknown.

The protocol was immunoSEQ multiplex PCR, while the TCRdb copy is restricted to in-frame clones and leaves out a portion. The repertoire has roughly 74,000 clones, 92% of them found once; the top ten carry about 9.4%. Autoimmune disease history or systemic immunosuppression disqualified patients. The material sequenced was CD4+ or CD8+ T cells sorted from blood, taken in a trial of the OX40 agonist ivuxolimab. The chain carries TRBV5-4 and TRBJ2-5, with TRBD1 matching over 7 bases. This clonotype was sampled from an adult with an advanced solid tumor such as melanoma, head and neck, liver or kidney cancer. The CDR3 bases are TGTGCCAGCAGCGACAGGGAAGAGACCCAGTACTTC. It codes for CASSDREETQYF.